This T cell receptor (beta chain) was recovered during a study of blood T cells in healthy people across ages. Study information: About one barcoded TCR beta cDNA was captured per two T cells. Study-wide results and limits: Donor CMV status, an unknown factor, possibly confounded changes in expanded clonotypes.

The V gene's germline CDR1 is KGHDR and CDR2 SFDVKD. The CDR3 is made up of 13 amino acids. With regard to this clonotype: Its cognate antigen is unknown. A junction end diverges from the germline sequence, so it may reflect a read error.

It was with a sample-barcoded 5' primer and a J-beta primer mix that a second PCR of roughly 7 to 12 cycles was run. Each CDR3 protein is one row after TCRdb ran MiXCR on the 5' RACE reads. This sample carries approximately 830,000 distinct CDR3 sequences, 55% to 65% of them seen once, and the ten largest clones take roughly 26%. Sequencing input: blood. The rearrangement links TRBV24-1 to TRBJ2-4; possibly TRBD2 for D (5 bases). The TCR comes from a man aged 25-40 years in good health. In DNA form, the CDR3 reads TGCGCCACCAGTGATTTACGGAGCGGTGAGCAGTACTTC. Translation: CATSDLRSGEQYF.